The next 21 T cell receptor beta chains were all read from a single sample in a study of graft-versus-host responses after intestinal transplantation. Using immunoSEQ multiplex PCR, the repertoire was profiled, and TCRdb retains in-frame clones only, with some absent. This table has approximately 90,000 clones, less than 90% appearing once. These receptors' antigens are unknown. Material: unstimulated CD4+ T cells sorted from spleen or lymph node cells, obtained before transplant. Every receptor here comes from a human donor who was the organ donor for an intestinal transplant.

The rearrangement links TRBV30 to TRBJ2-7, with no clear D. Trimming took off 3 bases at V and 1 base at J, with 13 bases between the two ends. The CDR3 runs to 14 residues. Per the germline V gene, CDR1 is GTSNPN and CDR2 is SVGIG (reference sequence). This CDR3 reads CAWRSFVPSYEQYF. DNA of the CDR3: TGTGCCTGGAGGTCTTTCGTCCCGTCCTACGAGCAGTACTTC.

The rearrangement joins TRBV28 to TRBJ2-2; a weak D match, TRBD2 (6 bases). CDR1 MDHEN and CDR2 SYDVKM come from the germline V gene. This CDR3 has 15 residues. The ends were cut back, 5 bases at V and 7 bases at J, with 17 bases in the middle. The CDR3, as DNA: TGTGCCAGCAGTGGGCTAGCGAAGATCGGCGGGGAGCTGTTTTTT. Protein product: CASSGLAKIGGELFF.

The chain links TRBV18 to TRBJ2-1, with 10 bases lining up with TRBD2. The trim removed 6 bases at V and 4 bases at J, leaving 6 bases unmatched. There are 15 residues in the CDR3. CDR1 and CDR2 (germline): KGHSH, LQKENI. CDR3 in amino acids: CASSLGLAEYNEQFF. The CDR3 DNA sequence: TGTGCCAGCTCCCTCGGACTAGCGGAATACAATGAGCAGTTCTTC.

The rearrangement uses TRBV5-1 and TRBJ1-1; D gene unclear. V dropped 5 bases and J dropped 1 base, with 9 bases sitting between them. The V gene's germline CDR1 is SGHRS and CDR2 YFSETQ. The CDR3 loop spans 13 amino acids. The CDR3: CASSITPNTEAFF. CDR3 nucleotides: TGCGCCAGCAGTATAACACCGAACACTGAAGCTTTCTTT.

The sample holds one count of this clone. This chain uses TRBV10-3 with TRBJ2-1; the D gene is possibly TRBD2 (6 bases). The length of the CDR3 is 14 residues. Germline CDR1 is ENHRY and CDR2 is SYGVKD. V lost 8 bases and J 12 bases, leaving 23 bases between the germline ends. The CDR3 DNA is TGTGCCATCGGCGTAGCGGAGCGGTCCGTTAGGCAGTTCTTC. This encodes CAIGVAERSVRQFF.

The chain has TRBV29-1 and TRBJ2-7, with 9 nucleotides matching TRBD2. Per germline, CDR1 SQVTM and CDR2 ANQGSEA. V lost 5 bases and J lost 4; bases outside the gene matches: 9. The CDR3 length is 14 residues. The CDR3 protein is CSVSGLAGNYEQYF. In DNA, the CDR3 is TGCAGCGTTTCCGGGCTAGCGGGGAATTACGAGCAGTACTTC.

CDR3 sequence (DNA): TGTGCCAGCTCACCAAGGTCCCGGCCAGGGGTAACGAACACTGAAGCTTTCTTT. Amino acids: CASSPRSRPGVTNTEAFF. The chain has TRBV18 and TRBJ1-1, with a possible D match to TRBD1 (6 bases). In germline, CDR1 is KGHSH, CDR2 LQKENI. Trimming cost V 2 bases and J 1 base, with 20 bases left between them. The CDR3 runs 18 residues.

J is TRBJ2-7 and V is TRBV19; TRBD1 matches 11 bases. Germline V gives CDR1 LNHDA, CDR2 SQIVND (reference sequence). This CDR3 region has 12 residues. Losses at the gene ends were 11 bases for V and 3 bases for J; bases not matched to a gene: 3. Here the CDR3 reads CARGTGGYEQYF. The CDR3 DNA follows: TGTGCCCGGGGGACAGGGGGCTACGAGCAGTACTTC.

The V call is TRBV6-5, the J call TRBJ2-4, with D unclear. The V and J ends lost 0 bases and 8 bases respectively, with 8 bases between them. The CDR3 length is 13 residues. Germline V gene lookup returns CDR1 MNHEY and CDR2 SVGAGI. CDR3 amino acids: CASSYSTQDIQYF. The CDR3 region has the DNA TGTGCCAGCAGTTACTCGACGCAGGACATTCAGTACTTC.

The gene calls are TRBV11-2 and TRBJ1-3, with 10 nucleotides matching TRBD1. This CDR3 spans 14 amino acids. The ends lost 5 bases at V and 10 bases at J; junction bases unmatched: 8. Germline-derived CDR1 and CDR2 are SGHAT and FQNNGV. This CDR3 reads CASSPGQGLGTIYF. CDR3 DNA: TGTGCCAGCAGCCCGGGACAGGGGCTAGGTACCATATATTTT.

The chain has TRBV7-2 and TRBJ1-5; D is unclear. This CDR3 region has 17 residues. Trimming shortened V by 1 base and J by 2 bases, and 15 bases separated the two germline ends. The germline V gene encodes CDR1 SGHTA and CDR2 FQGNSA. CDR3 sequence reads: CASSLVFGGLGNQPQHF. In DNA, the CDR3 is TGTGCCAGCAGCTTAGTCTTTGGAGGGCTGGGCAATCAGCCCCAGCATTTT.

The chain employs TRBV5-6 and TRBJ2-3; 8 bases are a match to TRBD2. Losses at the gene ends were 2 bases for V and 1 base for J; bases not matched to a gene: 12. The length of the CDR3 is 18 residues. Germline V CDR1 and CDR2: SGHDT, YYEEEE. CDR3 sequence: CASSFQSGGTPGTDTQYF. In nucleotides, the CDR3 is TGTGCCAGCAGCTTTCAATCGGGGGGGACCCCCGGCACAGATACGCAGTATTTT.

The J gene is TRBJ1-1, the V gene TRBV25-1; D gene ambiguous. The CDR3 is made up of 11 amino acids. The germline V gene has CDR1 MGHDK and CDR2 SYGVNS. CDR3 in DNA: TGTGTATCCCGGGATAACACTGAAGCTTTCTTT. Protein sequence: CVSRDNTEAFF.

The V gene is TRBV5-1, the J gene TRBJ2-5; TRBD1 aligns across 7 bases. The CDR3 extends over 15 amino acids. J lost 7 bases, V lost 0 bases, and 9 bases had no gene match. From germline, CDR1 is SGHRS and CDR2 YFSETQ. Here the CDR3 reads CASSLGGTVGATQYF. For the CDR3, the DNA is TGCGCCAGCAGCTTGGGGGGGACAGTCGGAGCGACCCAGTACTTC.

The DNA for the CDR3 is TGTGCCAGCAGTTTATCGGGGCTCTACGAGCAGTACTTC. Its protein product is CASSLSGLYEQYF. This chain joins TRBV27 and TRBJ2-7, with TRBD1 as a possible D gene (5 bases). V lost 0 bases, J lost 3 bases, and 6 bases lay in between. The length of the CDR3 is 13 residues. Germline loops: CDR1 MNHEY, CDR2 SMNVEV (reference sequence).

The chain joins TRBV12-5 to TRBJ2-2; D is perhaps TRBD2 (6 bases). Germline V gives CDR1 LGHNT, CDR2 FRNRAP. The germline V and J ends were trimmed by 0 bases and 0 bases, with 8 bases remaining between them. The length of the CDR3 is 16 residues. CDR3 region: CASGLVSGPNTGELFF. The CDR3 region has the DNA TGTGCTAGTGGTTTGGTTAGCGGCCCGAACACCGGGGAGCTGTTTTTT.

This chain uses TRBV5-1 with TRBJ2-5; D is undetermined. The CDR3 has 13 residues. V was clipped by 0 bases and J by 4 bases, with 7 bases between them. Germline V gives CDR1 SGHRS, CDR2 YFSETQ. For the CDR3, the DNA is TGCGCCAGCAGCTTGGCCCGCGGAGAGACCCAGTACTTC. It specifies CASSLARGETQYF.

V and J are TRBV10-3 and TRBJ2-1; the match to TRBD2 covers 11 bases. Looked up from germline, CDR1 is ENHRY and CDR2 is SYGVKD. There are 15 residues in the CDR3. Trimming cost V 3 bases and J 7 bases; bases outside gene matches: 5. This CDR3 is CAISDLAGGGNEQFF. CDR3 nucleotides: TGTGCCATCAGTGATCTAGCGGGAGGAGGGAATGAGCAGTTCTTC.

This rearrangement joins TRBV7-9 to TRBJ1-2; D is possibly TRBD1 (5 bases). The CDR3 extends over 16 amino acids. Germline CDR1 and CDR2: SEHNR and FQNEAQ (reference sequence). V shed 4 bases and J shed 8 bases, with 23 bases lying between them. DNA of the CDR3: TGTGCCAGCAGCTCCGTCCGGTGGGGGGGATTGGGAGGCTACACCTTC. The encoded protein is CASSSVRWGGLGGYTF.

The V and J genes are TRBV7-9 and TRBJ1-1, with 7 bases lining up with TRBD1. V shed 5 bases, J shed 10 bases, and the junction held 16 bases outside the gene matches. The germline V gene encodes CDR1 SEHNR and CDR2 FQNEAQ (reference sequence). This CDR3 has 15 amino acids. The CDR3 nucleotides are TGTGCCAGCAGCCCCCAGGGGGGAGCCGACCGGGCAGCTTTCTTT. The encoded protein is CASSPQGGADRAAFF.

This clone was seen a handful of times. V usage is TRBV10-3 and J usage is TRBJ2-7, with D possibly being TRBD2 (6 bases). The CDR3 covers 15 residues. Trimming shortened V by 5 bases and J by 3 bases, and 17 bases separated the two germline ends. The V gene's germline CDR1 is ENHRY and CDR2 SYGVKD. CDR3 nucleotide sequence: TGTGCCATCAGTCCGCAGCGGGCCCGATTCTACGAGCAGTACTTC. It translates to CAISPQRARFYEQYF.